This T cell receptor beta chain comes out of a study of CD8 T cells in ankylosing spondylitis. In germline, CDR1 is LGHDT, CDR2 YNNKEL (reference sequence). With 0 bases removed from V and 6 bases from J, the gap between germline ends came to 8 bases. CDR3 length: 13 amino acids. This clonotype was detected only a few times. TCRdb analysed the 5' RACE reads with MiXCR anew, one entry per CDR3 protein. This sample carries just under 350,000 distinct CDR3 sequences, roughly 14% of them seen once, and the ten largest clones take about 1.1%. Sequenced sample: blood, either unsorted or a sorted T cell fraction (not recorded which). V and J are TRBV3-1 and TRBJ1-1; D uncertain. The sequence came from a male donor with ankylosing spondylitis or in good health (not recorded which). Here the CDR3 reads CASSQESRAEAFF. DNA for the CDR3: TGTGCCAGCAGCCAAGAAAGTCGGGCTGAAGCTTTCTTT.